This T cell receptor beta chain was captured by sequencing in a study of blood T cell repertoires in COVID-19. The J segment lost 4 bases and the V segment lost 4 bases, leaving 7 bases of the junction unmatched. The CDR3 consists of 15 residues. Germline CDR1 SGHRS, CDR2 YFSETQ. The method was immunoSEQ multiplex PCR; TCRdb's version includes in-frame clones alone and lacks a portion of them. Found here are roughly 310,000 clones, 88% of them singletons; the top ten hold 4%. The TCR sequence derives from a woman in her forties or fifties with active or convalescent COVID-19. The V and J genes are TRBV5-1 and TRBJ2-7, with TRBD2 matching over 11 bases. Source material: peripheral blood. The CDR3 region is CASSPGLAEEYEQYF. The CDR3 DNA follows: TGCGCCAGCAGCCCGGGACTAGCGGAAGAATACGAGCAGTACTTC.